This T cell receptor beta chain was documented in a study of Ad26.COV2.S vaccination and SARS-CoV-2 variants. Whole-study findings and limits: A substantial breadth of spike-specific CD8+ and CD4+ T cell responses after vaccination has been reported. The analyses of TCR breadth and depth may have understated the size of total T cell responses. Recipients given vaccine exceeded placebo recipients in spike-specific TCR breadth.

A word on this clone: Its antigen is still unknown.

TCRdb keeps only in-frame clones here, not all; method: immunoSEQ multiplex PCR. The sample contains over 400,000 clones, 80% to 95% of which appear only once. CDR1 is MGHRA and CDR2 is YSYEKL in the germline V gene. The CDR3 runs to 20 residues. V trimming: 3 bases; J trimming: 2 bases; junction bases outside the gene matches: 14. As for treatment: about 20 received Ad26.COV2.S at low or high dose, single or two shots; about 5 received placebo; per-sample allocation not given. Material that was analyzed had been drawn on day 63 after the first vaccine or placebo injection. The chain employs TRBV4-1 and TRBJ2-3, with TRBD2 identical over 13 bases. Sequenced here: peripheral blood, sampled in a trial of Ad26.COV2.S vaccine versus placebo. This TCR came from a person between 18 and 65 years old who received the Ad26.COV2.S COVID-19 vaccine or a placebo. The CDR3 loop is CASSQTVGRLAGGSTDTQYF. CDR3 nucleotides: TGCGCCAGCAGCCAGACCGTGGGGAGACTAGCGGGGGGTTCCACAGATACGCAGTATTTT.